One and the same sample provided the 5 T cell receptor beta chains below, sequenced in a study of blood T cells in healthy people across ages. A second PCR, run for roughly 7 to 12 cycles, used a sample-barcoded 5' primer plus a J-beta primer mix. TCRdb reanalysed the 5' RACE reads using MiXCR and keeps one entry per CDR3 protein. The profile shows around 1.5 million distinct CDR3 sequences, approximately 38% of them singletons. Source material: blood. The receptors derive from a woman aged 18-30 years in good health.

A remark on this clonotype: At one boundary the junction diverges from the germline segment, which might be a read error. CDR3 in DNA: TGTGCCAGCAGTGTATCAACCCCCGGGACAGGGACCTTACGGCAGGAAAAACTGTTTTTT. Encoded protein: CASSVSTPGTGTLRQEKLFF. This rearrangement joins TRBV27 to TRBJ1-4; 9 bases are shared with TRBD1. Per germline, CDR1 MNHEY and CDR2 SMNVEV (reference sequence). CDR3 size: 20 residues.

V usage is TRBV6-1 and J usage is TRBJ1-5, with unresolved D. Trimming shortened V by 4 bases and J by 2 bases, and 24 bases separated the two germline ends. CDR3 size: 19 residues. The germline CDR1 and CDR2 sequences are MNHNS and SASEGT. In nucleotides, the CDR3 is TGTGCCAGCAGTGGTGGCCGGTGGCCCTCGGACGTTGGCAATCAGCCCCAGCATTTT. This sequence encodes CASSGGRWPSDVGNQPQHF.

As for this clonotype: One end of the junction fails to match germline, which may point to a read error. The chain recombines TRBV20-1 with TRBJ1-3; D might be TRBD1 (6 bases). This CDR3 spans 13 amino acids. The V gene's germline CDR1 is DFQATT and CDR2 SNEGSKA (reference sequence). The CDR3: CSAREGGGNTIYF. Written as DNA, the CDR3 is TGTAGTGCTAGAGAGGGGGGGGGAAACACCATATATTTT.

In its sample, this clonotype was seen a few times. The rearrangement joins TRBV27 to TRBJ1-2; no clear D gene. The germline gives CDR1 MNHEY, CDR2 SMNVEV (reference sequence). The V end lost 2 bases, the J end lost 5 bases, and 12 bases lay between the germline ends. The CDR3 totals 14 residues. CDR3 in amino acids: CASSLAPSGYGYTF. The CDR3 bases are TGTGCCAGCAGTTTAGCCCCTTCAGGTTATGGCTACACCTTC.

This clonotype was found a few times. The chain recombines TRBV6-1 with TRBJ2-5, with D unresolved. V lost 2 bases, J lost 11 bases, and 9 bases lay in between. This CDR3 comprises 11 residues. Looked up from germline, CDR1 is MNHNS and CDR2 is SASEGT. The CDR3 loop is CASSEIGWQYF. In DNA, the CDR3 is TGTGCCAGCAGTGAAATAGGGTGGCAGTACTTC.